This TCR beta chain was observed in a study of T cells after yellow fever vaccination. For the study at large: SMART-Seq v4 Ultra Low Input handled preparation of low-cell-number fractions.

Remarks on this clonotype: The antigen is not known.

CDR3 length equals 15 residues. V shed 6 bases and J 1 base; nucleotides not matched to a gene: 2. 5'RACE template switching produced TCR cDNA carrying a universal primer site and UMIs. TCRdb redid the calling of the 5' RACE reads with MiXCR, one entry per CDR3 protein. The profile shows around 590,000 distinct CDR3 sequences, around an eighth of them singletons. Findings and limits, study-wide: Of the clonotypes, a small share occurred in both CD4 and CD8 compartments. Most clones from primary vaccination were detected again post-booster (just over 95% CD4, about 85% CD8).

This sequence joins TRBV12-3 or TRBV12-4 and TRBJ2-7; 14 positions match TRBD2. This sample comprised PBMCs, obtained on the day of the yellow fever booster vaccination. The receptor's source is a man aged 25-45 years who received the YFV17D yellow fever vaccine. The CDR3 loop reads CASRGLAGVSYEQYF. CDR3 in DNA: TGTGCCAGCAGGGGACTAGCGGGAGTGTCCTACGAGCAGTACTTC.